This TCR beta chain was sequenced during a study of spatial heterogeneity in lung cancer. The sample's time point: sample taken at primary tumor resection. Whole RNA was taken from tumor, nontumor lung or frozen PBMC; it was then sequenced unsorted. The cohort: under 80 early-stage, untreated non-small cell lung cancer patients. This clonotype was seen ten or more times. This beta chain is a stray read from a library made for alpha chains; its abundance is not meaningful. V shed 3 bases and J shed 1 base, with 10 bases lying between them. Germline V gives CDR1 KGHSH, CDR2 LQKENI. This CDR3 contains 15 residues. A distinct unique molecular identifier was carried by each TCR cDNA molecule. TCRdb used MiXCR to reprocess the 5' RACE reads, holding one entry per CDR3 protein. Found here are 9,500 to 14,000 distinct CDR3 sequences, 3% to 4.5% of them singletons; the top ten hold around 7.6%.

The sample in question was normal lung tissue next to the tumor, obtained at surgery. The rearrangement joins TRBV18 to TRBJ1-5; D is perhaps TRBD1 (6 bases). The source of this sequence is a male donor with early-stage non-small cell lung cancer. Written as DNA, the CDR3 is TGTGCCAGCTCACCCCAAGGGGGGAGCAATCAGCCCCAGCATTTT. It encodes CASSPQGGSNQPQHF.